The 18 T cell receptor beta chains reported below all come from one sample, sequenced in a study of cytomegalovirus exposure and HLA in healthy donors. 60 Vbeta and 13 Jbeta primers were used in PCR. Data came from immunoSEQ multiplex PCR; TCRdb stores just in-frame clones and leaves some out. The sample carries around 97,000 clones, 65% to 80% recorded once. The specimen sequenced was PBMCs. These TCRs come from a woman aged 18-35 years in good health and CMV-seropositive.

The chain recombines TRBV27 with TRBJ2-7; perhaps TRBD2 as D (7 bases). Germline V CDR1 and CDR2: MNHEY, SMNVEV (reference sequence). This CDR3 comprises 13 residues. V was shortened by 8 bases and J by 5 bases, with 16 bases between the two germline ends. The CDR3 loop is CASRPWGGNEQYF. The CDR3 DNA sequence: TGTGCCAGCCGTCCGTGGGGGGGCAACGAGCAGTACTTC.

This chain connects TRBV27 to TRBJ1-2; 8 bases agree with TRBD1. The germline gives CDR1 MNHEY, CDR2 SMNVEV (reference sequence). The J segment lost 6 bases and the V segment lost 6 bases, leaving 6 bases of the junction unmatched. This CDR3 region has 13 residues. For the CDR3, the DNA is TGTGCCAGCAGCCTACTGACAGGGGATGGCTACACCTTC. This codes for CASSLLTGDGYTF.

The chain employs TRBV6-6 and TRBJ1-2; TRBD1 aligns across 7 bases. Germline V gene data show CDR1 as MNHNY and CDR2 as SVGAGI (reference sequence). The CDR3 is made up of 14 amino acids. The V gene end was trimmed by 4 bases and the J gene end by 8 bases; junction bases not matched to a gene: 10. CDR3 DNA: TGTGCCAGCAGTTGGGACAGAGGGTTGCCGGGCTACACCTTC. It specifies CASSWDRGLPGYTF.

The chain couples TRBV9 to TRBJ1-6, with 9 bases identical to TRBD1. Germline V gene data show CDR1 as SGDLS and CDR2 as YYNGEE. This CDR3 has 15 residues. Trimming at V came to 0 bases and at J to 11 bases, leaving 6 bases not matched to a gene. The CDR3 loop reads CASSVEGQGAPPLHF. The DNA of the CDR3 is TGTGCCAGCAGCGTAGAGGGACAGGGTGCCCCACCCCTCCACTTT.

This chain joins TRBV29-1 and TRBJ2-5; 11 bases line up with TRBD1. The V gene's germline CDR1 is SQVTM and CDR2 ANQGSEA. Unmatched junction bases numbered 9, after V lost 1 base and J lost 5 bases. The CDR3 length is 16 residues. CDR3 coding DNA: TGCAGCGTTGAAGCCTGGACAGGGGGCAAGTGGGAGACCCAGTACTTC. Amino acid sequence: CSVEAWTGGKWETQYF.

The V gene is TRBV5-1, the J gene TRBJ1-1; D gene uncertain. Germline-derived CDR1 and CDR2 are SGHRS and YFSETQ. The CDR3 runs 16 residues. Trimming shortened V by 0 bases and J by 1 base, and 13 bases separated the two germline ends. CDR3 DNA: TGCGCCAGCAGCTTGGTCGTCTCGTCAGGGAACACTGAAGCTTTCTTT. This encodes CASSLVVSSGNTEAFF.

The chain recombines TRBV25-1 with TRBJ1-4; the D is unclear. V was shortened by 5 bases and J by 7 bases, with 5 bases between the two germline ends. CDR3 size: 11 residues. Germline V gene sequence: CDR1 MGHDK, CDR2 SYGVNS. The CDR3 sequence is CASSRLEKLFF. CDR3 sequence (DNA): TGTGCCAGCAGTCGACTTGAAAAACTGTTTTTT. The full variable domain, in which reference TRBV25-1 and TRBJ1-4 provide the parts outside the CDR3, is EADIYQTPRYLVIGTGKKITLECSQTMGHDKMYWYQQDPGMELHLIHYSYGVNSTEKGDLSSESTVSRIRTEHFPLTLESARPSHTSQYLCASSRLEKLFFGSGTQLSVL.

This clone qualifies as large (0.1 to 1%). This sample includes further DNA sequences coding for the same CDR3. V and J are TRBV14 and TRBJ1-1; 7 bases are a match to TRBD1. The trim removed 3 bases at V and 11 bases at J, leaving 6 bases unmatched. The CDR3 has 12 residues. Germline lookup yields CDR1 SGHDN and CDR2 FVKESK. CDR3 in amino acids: CASSHDRVRAFF. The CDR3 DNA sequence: TGTGCCAGCAGCCATGACAGGGTGAGGGCTTTCTTT.

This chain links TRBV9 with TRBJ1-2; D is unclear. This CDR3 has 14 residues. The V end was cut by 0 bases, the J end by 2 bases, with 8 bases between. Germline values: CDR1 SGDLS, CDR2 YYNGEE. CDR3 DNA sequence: TGTGCCAGCAGCGTAGTGGGCACCAACTATGGCTACACCTTC. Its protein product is CASSVVGTNYGYTF.

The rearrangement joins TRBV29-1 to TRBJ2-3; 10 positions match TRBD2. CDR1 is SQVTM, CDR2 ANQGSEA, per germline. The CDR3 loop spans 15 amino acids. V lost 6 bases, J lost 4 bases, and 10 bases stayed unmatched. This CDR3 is CSVAPLAGFADTQYF. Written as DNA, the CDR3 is TGCAGCGTCGCCCCACTAGCGGGATTTGCAGATACGCAGTATTTT.

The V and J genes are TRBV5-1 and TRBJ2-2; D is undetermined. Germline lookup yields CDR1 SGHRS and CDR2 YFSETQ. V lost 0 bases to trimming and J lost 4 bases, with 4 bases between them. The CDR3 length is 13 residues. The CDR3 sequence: CASSLDGTGELFF. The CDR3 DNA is TGCGCCAGCAGCTTGGACGGCACCGGGGAGCTGTTTTTT. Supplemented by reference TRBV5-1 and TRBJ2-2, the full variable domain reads KAGVTQTPRYLIKTRGQQVTLSCSPISGHRSVSWYQQTPGQGLQFLFEYFSETQRNKGNFPGRFSGRQFSNSRSEMNVSTLELGDSALYLCASSLDGTGELFFGEGSRLTVL.

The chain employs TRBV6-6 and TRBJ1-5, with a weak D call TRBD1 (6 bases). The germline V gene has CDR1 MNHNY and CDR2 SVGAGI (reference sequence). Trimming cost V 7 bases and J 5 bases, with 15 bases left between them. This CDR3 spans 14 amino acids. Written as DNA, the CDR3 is TGTGCCAGCATCCCCGCGGGGGCCGATCAGCCCCAGCATTTT. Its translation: CASIPAGADQPQHF.

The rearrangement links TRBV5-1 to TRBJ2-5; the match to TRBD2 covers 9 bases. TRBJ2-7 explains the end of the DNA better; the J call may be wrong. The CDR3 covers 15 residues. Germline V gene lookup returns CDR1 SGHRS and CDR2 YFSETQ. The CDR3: CASSLDAGGFYEQYF. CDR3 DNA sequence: TGCGCCAGCAGCTTGGATGCGGGGGGGTTCTACGAGCAGTACTTC.

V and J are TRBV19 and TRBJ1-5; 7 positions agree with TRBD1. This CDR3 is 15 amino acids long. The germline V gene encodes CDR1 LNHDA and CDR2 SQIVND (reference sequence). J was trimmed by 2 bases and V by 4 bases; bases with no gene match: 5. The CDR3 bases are TGTGCCAGTAGTAACAGGGGCGTTCGCAATCAGCCCCAGCATTTT. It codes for CASSNRGVRNQPQHF.

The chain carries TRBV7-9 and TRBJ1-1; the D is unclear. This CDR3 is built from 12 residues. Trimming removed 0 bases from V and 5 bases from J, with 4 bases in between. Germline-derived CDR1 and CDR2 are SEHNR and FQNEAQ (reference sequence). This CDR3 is CASSLAYTEAFF. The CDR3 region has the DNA TGTGCCAGCAGCTTAGCGTATACTGAAGCTTTCTTT.

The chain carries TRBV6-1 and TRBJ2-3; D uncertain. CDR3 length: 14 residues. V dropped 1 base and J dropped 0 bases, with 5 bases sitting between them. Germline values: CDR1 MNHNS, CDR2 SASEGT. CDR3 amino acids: CASSEDSSTDTQYF. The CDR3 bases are TGTGCCAGCAGTGAAGACAGTAGCACAGATACGCAGTATTTT.

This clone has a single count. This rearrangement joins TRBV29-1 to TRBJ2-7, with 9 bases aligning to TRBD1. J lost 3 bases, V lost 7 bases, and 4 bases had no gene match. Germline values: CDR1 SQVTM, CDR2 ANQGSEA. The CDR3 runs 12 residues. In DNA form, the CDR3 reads TGCAGCGGGACAGGGGCGCACTACGAGCAGTACTTC. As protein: CSGTGAHYEQYF.

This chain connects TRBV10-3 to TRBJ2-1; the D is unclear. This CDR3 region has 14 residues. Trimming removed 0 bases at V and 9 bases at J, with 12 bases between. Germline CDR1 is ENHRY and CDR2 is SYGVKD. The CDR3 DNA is TGTGCCATCAGTGAGTCGACCGCTAGAGGTGAGCAGTTCTTC. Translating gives CAISESTARGEQFF.